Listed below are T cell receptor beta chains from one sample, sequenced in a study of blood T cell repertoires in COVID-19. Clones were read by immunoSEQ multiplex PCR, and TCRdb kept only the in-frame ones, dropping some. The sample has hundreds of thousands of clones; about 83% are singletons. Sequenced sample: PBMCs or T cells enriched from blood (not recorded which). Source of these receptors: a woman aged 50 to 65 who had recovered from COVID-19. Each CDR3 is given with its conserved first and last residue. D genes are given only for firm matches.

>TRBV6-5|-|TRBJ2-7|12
CASRQGSYEQYF
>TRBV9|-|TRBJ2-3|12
CASSVAVDTQYF
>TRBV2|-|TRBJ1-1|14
CASSEPGRDTEAFF
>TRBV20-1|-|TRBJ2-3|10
CSALADTQYF
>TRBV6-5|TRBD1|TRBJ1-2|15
CASSSPGTGNYGYTF
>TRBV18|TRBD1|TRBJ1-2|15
CASSPRTGERYGYTF
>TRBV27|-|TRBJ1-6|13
CASRGIAGSPLHF
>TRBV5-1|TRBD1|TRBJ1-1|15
CASSSSGQGGTEAFF
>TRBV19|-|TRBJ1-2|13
CASSIGFRYGYTF
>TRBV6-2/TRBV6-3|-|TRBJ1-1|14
CASSYAGSNTEAFF
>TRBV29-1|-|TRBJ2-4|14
CSVSGGLAKNIQYF
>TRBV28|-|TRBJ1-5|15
CASSMVPGSNQPQHF
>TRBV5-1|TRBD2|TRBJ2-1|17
CASSPDTPSGSYNEQFF
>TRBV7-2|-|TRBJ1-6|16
CASSLVFQGSGSPLHF
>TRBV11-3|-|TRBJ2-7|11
CASSPGYEQYF
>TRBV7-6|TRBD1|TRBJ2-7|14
CASSFRTGSYEQYF
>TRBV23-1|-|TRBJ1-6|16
CASSQPQDSSNSPLHF